The present entry profiles one T cell receptor (beta chain) with its context. This sample is part of a study of T-cell reconstitution after alpha-beta-depleted transplantation in children. TCRbeta library construction was performed incorporating unique molecular identifiers. Using its own MiXCR run on the PCR reads, TCRdb lists one record per CDR3 protein. The sample gives 75,000 to 100,000 distinct CDR3 sequences, roughly 8.8% of which show up once; 6.9% is in the top ten. The germline gives CDR1 SGHDN, CDR2 FVKESK. Trimming removed 3 bases from V and 0 bases from J, with 5 bases in between. This CDR3 comprises 13 residues.

This clonotype was sampled from a human donor who donated a stem cell graft to a child with congenital amegakaryocytic thrombocytopenia. Sequencing used PBMCs from the stem cell graft donor, obtained from the stem cell graft. The rearrangement links TRBV14 to TRBJ1-1; D uncertain. CDR3 sequence (DNA): TGTGCCAGCAGCCAGGGGATGAACACTGAAGCTTTCTTT. It translates to CASSQGMNTEAFF.